Below, 24 T cell receptor beta chains from the same sample are listed, as sequenced in a study of blood T cell repertoires in COVID-19. Sequencing was performed with immunoSEQ multiplex PCR; in TCRdb, only in-frame clones are kept and a portion is missing. The sample has about 150,000 clones, 80% to 90% seen once; the top ten hold around 2.3%. The sequenced sample was peripheral blood. The receptors derive from a middle-aged man with active COVID-19.

CDR3 in amino acids: CATSRGPWGQGSEAEAFF. The DNA for the CDR3 is TGTGCCACCAGCAGAGGCCCATGGGGACAGGGCTCCGAGGCTGAAGCTTTCTTT. The chain couples TRBV15 to TRBJ1-1; 9 nucleotides line up with TRBD1. The CDR3 is 18 residues long. The germline CDR1 and CDR2 sequences are LNHNV and YYDKDF (reference sequence). J was trimmed by 6 bases and V by 1 base; bases with no gene match: 15.

CDR3 protein: CASSVVDSGYSEQFF. The CDR3 DNA reads as TGTGCCAGCAGCGTAGTTGATAGCGGGTATTCTGAGCAGTTCTTC. The gene calls are TRBV9 and TRBJ2-1, with TRBD2 matching over 7 bases. This CDR3 region has 15 residues. Germline loops: CDR1 SGDLS, CDR2 YYNGEE. The trim removed 0 bases at V and 9 bases at J, leaving 9 bases unmatched.

This rearrangement joins TRBV7-9 to TRBJ1-1; D might be TRBD1 (5 bases). The CDR3 has 19 residues. Germline V lookup: CDR1 SEHNR, CDR2 FQNEAQ (reference sequence). Trimming left V 0 bases short and J 4 bases short, with 24 bases between. Here the CDR3 DNA reads TGTGCCAGCAGCTTAGCGTTCATTTCAGGCGTCAGGGATTTCACTGAAGCTTTCTTT. Residues: CASSLAFISGVRDFTEAFF.

DNA of the CDR3: TGCGCCAGCAGCGGGGGACAGAGCTCCTACGAGCAGTACTTC. Residues: CASSGGQSSYEQYF. The genes are TRBV5-1 and TRBJ2-7; 7 bases are shared with TRBD1. V shed 4 bases and J 0 bases; nucleotides not matched to a gene: 4. Germline loops: CDR1 SGHRS, CDR2 YFSETQ. CDR3 length: 14 residues.

The chain carries TRBV5-4 and TRBJ1-2; D is possibly TRBD1 (6 bases). The V and J ends lost 4 bases and 4 bases respectively, with 14 bases between them. The CDR3 loop spans 14 amino acids. Germline CDR1 is SGHNT and CDR2 is YYREEE (reference sequence). The CDR3 DNA is TGTGCCAGCAGCCTGGGGGGGCAGGGCTATGGCTACACCTTC. Translation: CASSLGGQGYGYTF.

This chain connects TRBV23-1 to TRBJ2-7; D might be TRBD1 (7 bases). TRBV23-1 is flagged as an ORF with uncertain function. CDR3 length: 15 residues. V lost 6 bases, J lost 3 bases, and 18 bases lay in between. The CDR3 DNA reads TGCGCCAGCAGACTCTTCGCGGGACAGTACTACGAGCAGTACTTC. Protein sequence: CASRLFAGQYYEQYF.

J is TRBJ1-3 and V is TRBV2, with TRBD1 matching 9 bases. The CDR3 loop spans 14 amino acids. Germline V lookup: CDR1 SNHLY, CDR2 FYNNEI. V trimming: 4 bases; J trimming: 12 bases; junction bases outside the gene matches: 10. In DNA form, the CDR3 reads TGTGCCAGCAGTGCCCTAGGGACAGGGTCCGTCATATATTTT. It specifies CASSALGTGSVIYF.

Only a few counts were recorded for this clone. This rearrangement joins TRBV5-6 to TRBJ1-2; 8 nucleotides align to TRBD1. J gave up 2 bases and V 3 bases, and 3 bases lay outside the gene matches. The CDR3 length is 14 residues. CDR1 is SGHDT and CDR2 is YYEEEE in the germline V gene. The CDR3: CASSWTGTNYGYTF. The DNA of the CDR3 is TGTGCCAGCAGCTGGACAGGGACCAACTATGGCTACACCTTC.

The gene calls are TRBV24-1 and TRBJ2-3; 7 bases match TRBD1. Germline CDR1 reads KGHDR; CDR2 reads SFDVKD. V dropped 5 bases and J dropped 0; count of bases not matched to a gene: 10. The CDR3 has 17 residues. CDR3 region: CATSARPGTASTDTQYF. The CDR3 DNA sequence: TGTGCCACCAGTGCCAGACCCGGGACAGCTAGCACAGATACGCAGTATTTT.

This chain connects TRBV7-2 to TRBJ1-1; the D gene is possibly TRBD1 (5 bases). The V gene's germline CDR1 is SGHTA and CDR2 FQGNSA. With 2 bases removed from V and 6 bases from J, the gap between germline ends came to 10 bases. The CDR3 sequence is 13 residues long. As DNA, the CDR3 is TGTGCCAGCAGCTTAACCAGGGCGGCTGAAGCTTTCTTT. It codes for CASSLTRAAEAFF.

This clone has just a few counts. The rearrangement joins TRBV7-2 to TRBJ1-6; D is uncertain. Germline V gene sequence: CDR1 SGHTA, CDR2 FQGNSA. Trimming took 4 bases from V and 7 from J, leaving 8 bases between them. CDR3 length equals 13 residues. Here the CDR3 DNA reads TGTGCCAGCAGCTCACTACCCAATTCACCCCTCCACTTT. The encoded protein is CASSSLPNSPLHF.

V usage is TRBV6-1 and J usage is TRBJ2-2; tentative D call: TRBD1 (5 bases). The germline gives CDR1 MNHNS, CDR2 SASEGT. This CDR3 contains 16 residues. Between the trimmed V and J ends, which lost 0 bases and 7 bases, there was a span of 15 bases. The CDR3 DNA is TGTGCCAGCAGTGAAGCGCTAGGGGCCCGGTTCGGGGAGCTGTTTTTT. It translates to CASSEALGARFGELFF.

The gene calls are TRBV18 and TRBJ2-2; no definite D call. Germline CDR1 is KGHSH and CDR2 is LQKENI. Trimming pared 2 bases from V and 0 bases from J, leaving 7 bases between. This CDR3 has 15 amino acids. The CDR3 region is CASSPWASNTGELFF. CDR3 coding DNA: TGTGCCAGCTCACCATGGGCTTCGAACACCGGGGAGCTGTTTTTT.

The chain carries TRBV5-1 and TRBJ2-1, with TRBD2 matching 13 bases. Unmatched junction bases numbered 7, after V lost 4 bases and J lost 12 bases. Germline CDR1 and CDR2: SGHRS and YFSETQ. CDR3 length: 14 residues. CDR3 amino acids: CASSGGLAGDGQFF. The CDR3 nucleotides are TGCGCCAGCAGCGGCGGACTAGCGGGGGACGGGCAGTTCTTC. The full variable domain, its missing parts supplied by reference TRBV5-1 and TRBJ2-1, is KAGVTQTPRYLIKTRGQQVTLSCSPISGHRSVSWYQQTPGQGLQFLFEYFSETQRNKGNFPGRFSGRQFSNSRSEMNVSTLELGDSALYLCASSGGLAGDGQFFGPGTRLTVL.

V and J are TRBV14 and TRBJ1-1; tentatively, D is TRBD1 (5 bases). With 5 bases removed from V and 4 bases from J, the gap between germline ends came to 17 bases. Per the germline V gene, CDR1 is SGHDN and CDR2 is FVKESK. The CDR3 has 15 amino acids. CDR3 DNA sequence: TGTGCCAGCAGCACTCGAAGGGGTGGGTTCACTGAAGCTTTCTTT. Its translation: CASSTRRGGFTEAFF.

The CDR3 nucleotides are TGTGCCTCCCAAGGGGTAAAGTTAAGCTCCTACGAGCAGTACTTC. Protein: CASQGVKLSSYEQYF. The rearrangement uses TRBV10-3 and TRBJ2-7, with D tentatively TRBD1 (5 bases). Trimming took off 11 bases at V and 0 bases at J, with 20 bases between the two ends. This CDR3 region has 15 residues. Germline V gene data show CDR1 as ENHRY and CDR2 as SYGVKD.

The chain recombines TRBV6-5 with TRBJ2-7, with TRBD2 as a possible D gene (7 bases). Germline lookup yields CDR1 MNHEY and CDR2 SVGAGI. The length of the CDR3 is 14 residues. V gave up 6 bases and J gave up 4 bases, with 16 bases separating them. The CDR3 coding sequence is TGTGCCAGCAGCCCCGGGGGGCAGGGGTACGAGCAGTACTTC. It codes for CASSPGGQGYEQYF.

V and J are TRBV6-5 and TRBJ1-2; weak D call: TRBD1 (6 bases). V lost 2 bases and J lost 4, with 14 bases in between. This CDR3 is built from 15 residues. Germline V lookup: CDR1 MNHEY, CDR2 SVGAGI. The CDR3 region is CASSYADSPGYGYTF. The CDR3 DNA sequence: TGTGCCAGCAGTTACGCGGACAGCCCTGGCTATGGCTACACCTTC.

The table lists this clone with a count of one. In nucleotides, the CDR3 is TGTGCCAGCAGTCGCCCGGGACTGCACGAGCAGTACTTC. Encoded protein: CASSRPGLHEQYF. The chain links TRBV6-2 or TRBV6-3 to TRBJ2-7; tentative D call: TRBD2 (6 bases). The CDR3 consists of 13 residues. CDR1 and CDR2 (germline): MNHEY, SVGEGT. V was shortened by 5 bases and J by 5 bases, with 13 bases between the two germline ends.

The chain couples TRBV7-2 to TRBJ2-1; D unclear. Germline assignment: CDR1 SGHTA and CDR2 FQGNSA. Trimming cost V 1 base and J 8 bases, with 12 bases left between them. The CDR3 extends over 14 amino acids. The CDR3 nucleotides read TGTGCCAGCAGCTTAGGTTCCCGGCAGGATGAGCAGTTCTTC. This gives the protein CASSLGSRQDEQFF. Based on the CDR3 plus reference TRBV7-2 and TRBJ2-1, the full variable domain is GAGVSQSPSNKVTEKGKDVELRCDPISGHTALYWYRQSLGQGLEFLIYFQGNSAPDKSGLPSDRFSAERTGGSVSTLTIQRTQQEDSAVYLCASSLGSRQDEQFFGPGTRLTVL.

The chain joins TRBV14 to TRBJ1-2; D is unresolved. Germline V lookup: CDR1 SGHDN, CDR2 FVKESK. The V end was cut by 2 bases, the J end by 2 bases, with 6 bases between. The CDR3 is made up of 13 amino acids. The CDR3 loop reads CASSQQANYGYTF. The DNA for the CDR3 is TGTGCCAGCAGCCAACAGGCAAACTATGGCTACACCTTC.

The rearrangement uses TRBV3-1 (or the pseudogene TRBV3-2) and TRBJ1-1, with 7 positions matching TRBD1. The CDR3 sequence is 17 residues long. V gave up 4 bases and J gave up 0 bases; unmatched junction bases: 11. CDR1 and CDR2 from the germline V gene are LGHDT and YNNKEL (reference sequence). In DNA form, the CDR3 reads TGTGCCAGCAGCCGACAGGGACGGGACCCCATGAACACTGAAGCTTTCTTT. Translating it yields CASSRQGRDPMNTEAFF.

The chain links TRBV7-2 to TRBJ2-1; TRBD2 aligns across 11 bases. Trimming at V came to 1 base and at J to 6 bases, leaving 5 bases not matched to a gene. The CDR3 has 16 amino acids. The germline V gene encodes CDR1 SGHTA and CDR2 FQGNSA. CDR3 region: CASSLVYLAGGNEQFF. CDR3 bases: TGTGCCAGCAGCTTAGTTTACCTAGCGGGGGGCAATGAGCAGTTCTTC.

A single count supports this clone. The chain couples TRBV7-2 to TRBJ2-5; 11 nucleotides agree with TRBD2. The CDR3 has 17 residues. V gave up 0 bases and J gave up 2 bases; unmatched junction bases: 5. From germline, CDR1 is SGHTA and CDR2 FQGNSA. The chain's CDR3 is CASSLAGTSGPQETQYF. CDR3 nucleotides: TGTGCCAGCAGCTTAGCCGGGACTAGCGGACCTCAAGAGACCCAGTACTTC.